The T cell receptor (beta chain) under discussion was sequenced for a study of control samples from healthy donors and cancer patients. Sequencing used immunoSEQ multiplex PCR; TCRdb keeps in-frame clones, though not all of them. The data hold around 100,000 clones, with about 90% observed a single time. The length of the CDR3 is 17 residues. The ends lost 6 bases at V and 7 bases at J; junction bases unmatched: 18. Germline V gene sequence: CDR1 MNHEY, CDR2 SVGEGT. The TCR originated in a woman between 45 and 60 years old in good health. The sample taken for sequencing was blood. The V call is TRBV6-2 or TRBV6-3, the J call TRBJ2-1; 7 nucleotides agree with TRBD2. The CDR3 loop reads CASSPSLGLPGGNEQFF. CDR3 DNA: TGTGCCAGCAGCCCCTCATTGGGACTGCCGGGGGGAAATGAGCAGTTCTTC.